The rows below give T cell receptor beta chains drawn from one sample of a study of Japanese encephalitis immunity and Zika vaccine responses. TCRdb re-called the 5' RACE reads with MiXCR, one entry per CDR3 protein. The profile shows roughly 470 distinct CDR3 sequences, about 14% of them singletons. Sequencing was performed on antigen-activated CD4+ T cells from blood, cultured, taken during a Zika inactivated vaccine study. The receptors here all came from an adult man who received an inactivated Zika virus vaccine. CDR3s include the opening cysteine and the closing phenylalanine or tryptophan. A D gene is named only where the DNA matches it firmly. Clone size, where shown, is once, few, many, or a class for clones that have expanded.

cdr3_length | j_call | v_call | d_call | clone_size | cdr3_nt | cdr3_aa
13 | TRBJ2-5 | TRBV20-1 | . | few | TGCAGTGCTAACTACCGGACATCGGAGACCCAGTACTTC | CSANYRTSETQYF
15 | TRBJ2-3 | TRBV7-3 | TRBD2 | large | TGTGCCAGCAGCTCAGGAAGCGGGAACACAGATACGCAGTATTTT | CASSSGSGNTDTQYF
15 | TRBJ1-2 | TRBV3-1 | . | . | TGTGCCAGCAGCCAAGAATCTGCGCCCAACTATGGCTACACCTTC | CASSQESAPNYGYTF
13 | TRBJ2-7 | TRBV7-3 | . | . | TGTGCCAGCAGCCTGGGAGCCCCCTACGAGCAGTACTTC | CASSLGAPYEQYF
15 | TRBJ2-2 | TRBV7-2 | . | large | TGTGCCAGCAGCCAGGGAAGCGGGAACACCGGGGAGCTGTTTTTT | CASSQGSGNTGELFF
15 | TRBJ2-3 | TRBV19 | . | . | TGTGCCAGTAGTATTCAGGGGTTGGGCACAGATACGCAGTATTTT | CASSIQGLGTDTQYF
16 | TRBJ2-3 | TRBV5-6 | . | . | TGTGCCAGCAGCTATCTCCCGCCGGCGGGTACAGATACGCAGTATTTT | CASSYLPPAGTDTQYF
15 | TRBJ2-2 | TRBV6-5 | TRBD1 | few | TGTGCCAGCAGCGGGACAGGCTTGAACACCGGGGAGCTGTTTTTT | CASSGTGLNTGELFF
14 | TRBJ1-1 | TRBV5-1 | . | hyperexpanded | TGCGCCAGCAGCCCGGACAGTTCGAACACTGAAGCTTTCTTT | CASSPDSSNTEAFF
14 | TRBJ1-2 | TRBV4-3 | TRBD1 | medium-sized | TGCGCCAGCAGCCAAGCCGGGACAGGGGAAGATCACACCTTC | CASSQAGTGEDHTF
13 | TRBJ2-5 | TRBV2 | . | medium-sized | TGTGCCAGCAGTGTCGCCCGGTCGGAGACCCAGTACTTC | CASSVARSETQYF
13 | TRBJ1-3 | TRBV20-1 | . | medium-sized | TGCAGTGCTGTTGACAGGTTAAGAAACACCATATATTTT | CSAVDRLRNTIYF
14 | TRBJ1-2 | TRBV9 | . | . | TGTGCCAGCAGCGTCGGAGACAGGTTGGGCGGCTACACCTTC | CASSVGDRLGGYTF
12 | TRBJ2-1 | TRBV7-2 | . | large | TGTGCCAGCAGCTCCACAGGTTACGAGCAGTTCTTC | CASSSTGYEQFF
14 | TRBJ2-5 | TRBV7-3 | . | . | TGTGCCAGCAGTCCGGGCGGGGCGCAAGAGACCCAGTACTTC | CASSPGGAQETQYF
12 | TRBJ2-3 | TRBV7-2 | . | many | TGTGCCAGCAGCTTAATGGCAGGCCCGCAGTATTTT | CASSLMAGPQYF
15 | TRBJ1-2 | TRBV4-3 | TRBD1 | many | TGCGCCAGCAGCCAAGATCCACAGGGGGCCTATGGCTACACCTTC | CASSQDPQGAYGYTF
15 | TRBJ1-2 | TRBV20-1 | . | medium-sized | TGCAGTGCCTCCCGACAGCCACAAGGGAGGTATGGCTACACCTTC | CSASRQPQGRYGYTF
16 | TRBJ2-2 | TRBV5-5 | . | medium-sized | TGTGCCAGCAGCACAACCGGGACAACGAACACCGGGGAGCTGTTTTTT | CASSTTGTTNTGELFF
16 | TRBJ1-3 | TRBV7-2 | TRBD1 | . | TGTGCCAGCAGCTTACGCACAGGACAGGGGAGTGGTGCCATATATTTT | CASSLRTGQGSGAIYF
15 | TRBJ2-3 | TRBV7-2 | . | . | TGTGCCAGCAGCTTACGATCAGGGGGGACAGATACGCAGTATTTT | CASSLRSGGTDTQYF
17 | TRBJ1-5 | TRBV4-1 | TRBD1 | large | TGCGCCAGCAGCCAGGGGGGAACGGGACAGTTAAATCAGCCCCAGCATTTT | CASSQGGTGQLNQPQHF
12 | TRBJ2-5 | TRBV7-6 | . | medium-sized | TGTGCCAGCAGCTTATGGGGGGAGACCCAGTACTTC | CASSLWGETQYF
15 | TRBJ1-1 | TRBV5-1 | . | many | TGCGCCAGCAGCCACAATGGGGGCTGGAACACTGAAGCTTTCTTT | CASSHNGGWNTEAFF
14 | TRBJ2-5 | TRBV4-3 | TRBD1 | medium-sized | TGCGCCAGCAGCCAAGGAGGACAGGGAAAGACCCAGTACTTC | CASSQGGQGKTQYF
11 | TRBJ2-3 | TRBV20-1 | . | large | TGCAGTACAGGACTCTCCGATACGCAGTATTTT | CSTGLSDTQYF
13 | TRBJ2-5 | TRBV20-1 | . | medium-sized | TGCAGTGCGACCCCCGACAGGTTAGAGACCCAGTACTTC | CSATPDRLETQYF
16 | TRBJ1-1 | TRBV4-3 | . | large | TGCGCCAGCAGCCCCACAGAGGGGCTCGGGAACACTGAAGCTTTCTTT | CASSPTEGLGNTEAFF
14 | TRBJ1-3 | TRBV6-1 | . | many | TGTGCCAGCAGTGAAGCCCGGAATGGACCCATGTTCCATTTT | CASSEARNGPMFHF
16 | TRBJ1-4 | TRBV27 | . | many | TGTGCCAGCAGATCAAATCGAGGGAGTACTAATGAAAAACTGTTTTTT | CASRSNRGSTNEKLFF
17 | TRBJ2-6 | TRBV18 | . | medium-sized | TGTGCCAGCTCCAAGCTGACAGACAACTCTGGGGCCAACGTCCTGACTTTC | CASSKLTDNSGANVLTF
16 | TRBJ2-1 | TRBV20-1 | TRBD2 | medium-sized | TGCAGTGCGGGGCCCAACGGACTAGCGGGGGTTTATGAGCAGTTCTTC | CSAGPNGLAGVYEQFF
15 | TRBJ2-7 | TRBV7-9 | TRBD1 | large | TGTGCCAGCAGCCCTTACAGGGGTCCCTCCTACGAGCAGTACTTC | CASSPYRGPSYEQYF
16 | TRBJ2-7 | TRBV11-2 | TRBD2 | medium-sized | TGTGCCAGCAGCTCCCCATTCGCTAGCGGGGTCTACGAGCAGTACTTC | CASSSPFASGVYEQYF
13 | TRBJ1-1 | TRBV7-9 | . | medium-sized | TGTGCCAGCAGCTTAGAAAGGAGCACTGAAGCTTTCTTT | CASSLERSTEAFF
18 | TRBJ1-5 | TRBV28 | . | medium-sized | TGTGCCAGCAGGGGAGCTTTGTGGGGACACCGGGCTAATCAGCCCCAGCATTTT | CASRGALWGHRANQPQHF
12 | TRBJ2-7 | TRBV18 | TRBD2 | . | TGTGCCAGCTCTGTAGCGGGGTACGAGCAGTACTTC | CASSVAGYEQYF
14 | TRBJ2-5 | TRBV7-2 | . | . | TGTGCCAGCAGCCAAGGGGGGGGCCAAGAGACCCAGTACTTC | CASSQGGGQETQYF
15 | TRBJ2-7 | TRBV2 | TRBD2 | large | TGTGCCAGCACCCTGGCGAGCGGGGGCTCCTACGAGCAGTACTTC | CASTLASGGSYEQYF
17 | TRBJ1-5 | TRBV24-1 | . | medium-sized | TGTGCCACCAGTGATGCGGGCCCATTGGGCAGAAGTCAGCCCCAGCATTTT | CATSDAGPLGRSQPQHF
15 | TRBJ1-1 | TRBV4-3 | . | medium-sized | TGCGCCAGCAGGGAACGGTATGGGGATACCCTTGAAGCTTTCTTT | CASRERYGDTLEAFF
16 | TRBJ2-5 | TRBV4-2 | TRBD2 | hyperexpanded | TGTGCCAGCAGCCAATCGCCGGGACTAGCTGGGGAGACCCAGTACTTC | CASSQSPGLAGETQYF
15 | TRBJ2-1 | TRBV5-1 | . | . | TGCGCCAGCAGTCGGGGAGGTTTCTCCTACAATGAGCAGTTCTTC | CASSRGGFSYNEQFF
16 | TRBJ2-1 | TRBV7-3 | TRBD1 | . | TGTGCCCTCAGCCTCAAACAGGGGGCTGGAAACAATGAGCAGTTCTTC | CALSLKQGAGNNEQFF
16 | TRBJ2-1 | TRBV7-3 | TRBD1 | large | TGTGCCAGCAGCCTCAAACAGGGGGCTGGAAACAATGAGCAGTTCTTC | CASSLKQGAGNNEQFF
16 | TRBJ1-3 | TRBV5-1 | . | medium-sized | TGCGCCAGCAGCTTGTCAGGGATCGACTCTGGAAACACCATATATTTT | CASSLSGIDSGNTIYF
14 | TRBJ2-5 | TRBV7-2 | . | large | TGTGCCAGCAGCCCGGGGGCGGCCCAAGAGACCCAGTACTTC | CASSPGAAQETQYF
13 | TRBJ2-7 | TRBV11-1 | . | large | TGTGCCAGCAGCGCTTCACAAATCCACGAGCAGTACTTC | CASSASQIHEQYF
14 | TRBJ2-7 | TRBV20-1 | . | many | TGCAGTGCTAGAGATCCCGGGGGGCGGGACGAGCAGTACTTC | CSARDPGGRDEQYF